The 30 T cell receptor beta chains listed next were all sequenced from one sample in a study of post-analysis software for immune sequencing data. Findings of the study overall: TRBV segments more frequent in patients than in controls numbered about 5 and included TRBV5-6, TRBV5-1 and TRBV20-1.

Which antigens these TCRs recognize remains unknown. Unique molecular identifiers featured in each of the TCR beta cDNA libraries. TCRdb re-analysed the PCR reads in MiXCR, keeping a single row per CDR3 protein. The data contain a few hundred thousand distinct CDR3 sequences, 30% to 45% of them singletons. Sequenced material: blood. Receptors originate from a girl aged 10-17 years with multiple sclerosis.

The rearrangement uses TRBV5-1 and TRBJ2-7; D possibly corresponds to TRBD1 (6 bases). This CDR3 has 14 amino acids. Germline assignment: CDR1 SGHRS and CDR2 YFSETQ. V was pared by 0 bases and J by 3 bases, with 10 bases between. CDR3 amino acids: CASSLGQDFYEQYF. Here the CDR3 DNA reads TGCGCCAGCAGCTTGGGACAGGACTTCTACGAGCAGTACTTC.

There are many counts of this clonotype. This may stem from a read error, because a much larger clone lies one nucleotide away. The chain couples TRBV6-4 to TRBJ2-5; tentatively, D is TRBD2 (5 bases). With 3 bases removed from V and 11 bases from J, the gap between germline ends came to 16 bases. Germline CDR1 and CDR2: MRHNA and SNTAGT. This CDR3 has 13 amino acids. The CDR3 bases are TGTGCCAGCAGTGAGGGAGACAACAATGAGCAGTACTTC. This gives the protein CASSEGDNNEQYF.

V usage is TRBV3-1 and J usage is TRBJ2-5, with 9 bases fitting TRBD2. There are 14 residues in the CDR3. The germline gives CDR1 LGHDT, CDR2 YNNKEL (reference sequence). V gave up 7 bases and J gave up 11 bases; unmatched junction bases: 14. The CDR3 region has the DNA TGTGCCAGCACCCTCGGGCTAGCGGGGTTCGCGCAGTACTTC. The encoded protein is CASTLGLAGFAQYF.

The DNA for the CDR3 is TGTGCCATCCTGGACAGGGGGACTGAAGCTTTCTTT. Its protein is CAILDRGTEAFF. This chain connects TRBV19 to TRBJ1-1; 10 nucleotides agree with TRBD1. The junction had 4 bases not matched to a gene; V was cut back by 10 bases and J by 5 bases. Germline V gives CDR1 LNHDA, CDR2 SQIVND (reference sequence). CDR3 size: 12 residues.

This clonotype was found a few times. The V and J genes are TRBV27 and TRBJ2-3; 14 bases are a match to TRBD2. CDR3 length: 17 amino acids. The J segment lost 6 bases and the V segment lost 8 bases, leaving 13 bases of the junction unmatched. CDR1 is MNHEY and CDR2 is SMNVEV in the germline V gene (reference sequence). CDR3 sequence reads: CASQAGLAGDWDDTQYF. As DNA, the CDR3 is TGTGCCAGCCAGGCGGGACTAGCGGGAGATTGGGACGATACGCAGTATTTT.

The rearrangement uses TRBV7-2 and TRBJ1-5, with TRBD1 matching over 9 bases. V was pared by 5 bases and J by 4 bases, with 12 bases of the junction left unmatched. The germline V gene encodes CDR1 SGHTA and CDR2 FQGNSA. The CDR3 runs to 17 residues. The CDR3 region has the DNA TGTGCCAGCAGCGAATGGACAGGGGCTCCCGGTAATCAGCCCCAGCATTTT. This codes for CASSEWTGAPGNQPQHF.

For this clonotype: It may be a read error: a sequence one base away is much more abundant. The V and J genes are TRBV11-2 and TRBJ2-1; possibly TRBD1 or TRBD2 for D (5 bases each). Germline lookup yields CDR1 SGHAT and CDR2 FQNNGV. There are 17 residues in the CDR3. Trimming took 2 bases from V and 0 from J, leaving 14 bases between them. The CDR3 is CASSLYGGVSSYNEQFF. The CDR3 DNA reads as TGTGCCAGCAGCTTATATGGGGGTGTCAGCTCCTACAATGAGCAGTTCTTC.

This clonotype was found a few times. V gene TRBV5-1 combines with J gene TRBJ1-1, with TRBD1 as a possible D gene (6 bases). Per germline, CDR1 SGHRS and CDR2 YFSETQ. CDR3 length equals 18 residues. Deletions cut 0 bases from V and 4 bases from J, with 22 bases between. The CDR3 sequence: CASSLGTGGGGVGTEAFF. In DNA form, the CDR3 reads TGCGCCAGCAGCTTGGGAACGGGGGGCGGAGGCGTGGGCACTGAAGCTTTCTTT.

The CDR3 coding sequence is TGTGCCAGCAGTGACAACGAGCGGGAGTTCACAGATACGCAGTATTTT. It encodes CASSDNEREFTDTQYF. This rearrangement joins TRBV27 to TRBJ2-3; TRBD2 agrees at 8 bases. V shed 5 bases and J 2 bases; nucleotides not matched to a gene: 9. The germline V gene encodes CDR1 MNHEY and CDR2 SMNVEV (reference sequence). The CDR3 has 16 amino acids.

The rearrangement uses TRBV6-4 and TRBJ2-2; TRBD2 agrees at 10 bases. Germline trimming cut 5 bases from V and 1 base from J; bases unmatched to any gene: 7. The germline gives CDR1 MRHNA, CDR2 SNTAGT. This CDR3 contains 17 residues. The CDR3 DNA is TGTGCCAGCAGTCGGAGCGGGGGGGCCCTGAACACCGGGGAGCTGTTTTTT. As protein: CASSRSGGALNTGELFF.

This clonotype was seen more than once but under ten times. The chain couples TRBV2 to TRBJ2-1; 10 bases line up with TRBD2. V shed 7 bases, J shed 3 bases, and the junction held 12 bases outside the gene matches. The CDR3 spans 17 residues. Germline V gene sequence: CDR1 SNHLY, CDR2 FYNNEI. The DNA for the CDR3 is TGTGCCAGCACCCTCAGGACCTTAGCGGGGGGCTACAATGAGCAGTTCTTC. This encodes CASTLRTLAGGYNEQFF.

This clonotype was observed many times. The CDR3 loop is CASSLKADYGYTF. The CDR3 coding sequence is TGTGCCAGCAGTTTAAAGGCGGACTATGGCTACACCTTC. The chain joins TRBV27 to TRBJ1-2; no definite D call. Germline assignment: CDR1 MNHEY and CDR2 SMNVEV (reference sequence). Trimming took 2 bases from V and 3 from J, leaving 7 bases between them. The CDR3 totals 13 residues.

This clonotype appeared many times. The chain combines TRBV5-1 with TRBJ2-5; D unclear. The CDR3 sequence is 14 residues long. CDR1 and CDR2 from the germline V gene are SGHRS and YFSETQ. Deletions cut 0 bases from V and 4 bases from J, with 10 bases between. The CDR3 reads CASSLDILVETQYF. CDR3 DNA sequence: TGCGCCAGCAGCTTGGACATCCTTGTAGAGACCCAGTACTTC.

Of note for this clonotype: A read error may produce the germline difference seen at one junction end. This CDR3 is CASSVRGSSDQPQHF. CDR3 in DNA: TGTGCCAGCAGCGTCAGGGGAAGTAGCGATCAGCCCCAGCATTTT. V is TRBV13 and J is TRBJ1-5; weak D call: TRBD1 (6 bases). This CDR3 spans 15 amino acids. Germline V CDR1 and CDR2: PRHDT, FYEKMQ (reference sequence).

The CDR3 spells CASSGRTGGTEAFF. CDR3 coding DNA: TGCGCCAGCAGCGGGAGGACAGGGGGCACTGAAGCTTTCTTT. V gene TRBV5-1 combines with J gene TRBJ1-1; TRBD1 aligns across 10 bases. Germline V CDR1 and CDR2: SGHRS, YFSETQ. The CDR3 loop spans 14 amino acids. J lost 4 bases, V lost 4 bases, and 4 bases had no gene match.

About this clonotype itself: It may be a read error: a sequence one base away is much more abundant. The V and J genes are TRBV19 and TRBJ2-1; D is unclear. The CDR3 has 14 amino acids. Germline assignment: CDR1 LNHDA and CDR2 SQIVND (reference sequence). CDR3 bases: TGTGCCGGTAGTATAGACCGCCTCCCCAATGAGCAGTTCTTC. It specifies CAGSIDRLPNEQFF. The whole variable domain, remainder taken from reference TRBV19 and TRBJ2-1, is DGGITQSPKYLFRKEGQNVTLSCEQNLNHDAMYWYRQDPGQGLRLIYYSQIVNDFQKGDIAEGYSVSREKKESFPLTVTSAQKNPTAFYLCAGSIDRLPNEQFFGPGTRLTVL.

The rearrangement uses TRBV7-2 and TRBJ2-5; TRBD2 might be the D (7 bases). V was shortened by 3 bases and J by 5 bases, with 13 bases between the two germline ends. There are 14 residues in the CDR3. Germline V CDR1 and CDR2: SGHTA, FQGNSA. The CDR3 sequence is CASSLGGPGETQYF. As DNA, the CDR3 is TGTGCCAGCAGCTTGGGGGGGCCGGGGGAGACCCAGTACTTC.

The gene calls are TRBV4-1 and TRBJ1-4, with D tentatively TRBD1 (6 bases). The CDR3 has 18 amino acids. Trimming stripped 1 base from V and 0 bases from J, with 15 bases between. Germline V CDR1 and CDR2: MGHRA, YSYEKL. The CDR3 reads CASSQVSGRGSTNEKLFF. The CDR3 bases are TGCGCCAGCAGCCAAGTCTCTGGCAGGGGTTCAACTAATGAAAAACTGTTTTTT.

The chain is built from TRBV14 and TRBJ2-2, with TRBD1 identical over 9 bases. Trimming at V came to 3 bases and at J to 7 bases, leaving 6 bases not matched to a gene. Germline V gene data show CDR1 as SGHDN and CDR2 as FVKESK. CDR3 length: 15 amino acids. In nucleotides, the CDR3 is TGTGCCAGCAGCCAGGGGACAGGGTTTGTCGGGGAGCTGTTTTTT. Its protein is CASSQGTGFVGELFF.

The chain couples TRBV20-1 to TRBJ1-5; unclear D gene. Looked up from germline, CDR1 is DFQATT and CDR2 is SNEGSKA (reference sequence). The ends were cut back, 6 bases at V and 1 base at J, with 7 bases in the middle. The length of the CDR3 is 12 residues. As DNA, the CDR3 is TGCAGTGCCTTACAGAGCAATCAGCCCCAGCATTTT. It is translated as CSALQSNQPQHF.

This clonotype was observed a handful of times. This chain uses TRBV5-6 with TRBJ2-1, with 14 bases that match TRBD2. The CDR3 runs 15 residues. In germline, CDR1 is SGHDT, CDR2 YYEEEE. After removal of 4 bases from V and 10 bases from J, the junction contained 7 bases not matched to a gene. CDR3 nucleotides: TGTGCCAGCAGCCCCGGACTAGCGGGAGGAGGCGAGCAGTTCTTC. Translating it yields CASSPGLAGGGEQFF.

The CDR3 sequence: CASSQGLAGSEQYF. The CDR3 bases are TGTGCCAGCAGCCAAGGCCTAGCGGGGAGTGAGCAGTACTTC. The V gene is TRBV3-1, the J gene TRBJ2-5; 9 bases are shared with TRBD2. Germline V CDR1 and CDR2: LGHDT, YNNKEL (reference sequence). This CDR3 is built from 14 residues. The V gene end was trimmed by 1 base and the J gene end by 11 bases; junction bases not matched to a gene: 8.

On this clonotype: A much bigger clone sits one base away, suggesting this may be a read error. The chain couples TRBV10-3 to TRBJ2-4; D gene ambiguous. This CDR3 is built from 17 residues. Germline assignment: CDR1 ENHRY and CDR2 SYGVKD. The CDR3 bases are TGTGCCATCGGTGAGACGTTTCAAGGGATGGCCAAAAACATTCAGTACTTC. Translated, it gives CAIGETFQGMAKNIQYF.

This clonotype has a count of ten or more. CDR3 sequence (DNA): TGTGCCAGCAGCCAACAACGGGAGGTCTACAATGAGCAGTTCTTC. Protein sequence: CASSQQREVYNEQFF. V gene TRBV4-2 combines with J gene TRBJ2-1; 7 bases fit TRBD2. The CDR3 is 15 amino acids. Germline loops: CDR1 LGHNA, CDR2 YNFKEQ. J was trimmed by 3 bases and V by 2 bases; bases with no gene match: 4.

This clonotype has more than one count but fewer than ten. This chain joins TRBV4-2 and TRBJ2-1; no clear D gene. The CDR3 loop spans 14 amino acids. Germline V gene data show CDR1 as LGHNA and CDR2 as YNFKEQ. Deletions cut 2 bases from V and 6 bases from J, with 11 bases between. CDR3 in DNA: TGTGCCAGCAGCCAACCGGGCCGATCCAATGAGCAGTTCTTC. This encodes CASSQPGRSNEQFF.

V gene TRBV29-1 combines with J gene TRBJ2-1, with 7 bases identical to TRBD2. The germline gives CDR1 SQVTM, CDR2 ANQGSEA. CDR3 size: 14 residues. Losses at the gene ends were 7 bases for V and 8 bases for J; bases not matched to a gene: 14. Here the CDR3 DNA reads TGCAGCGCTGCCAGGACTAGTATAGTCGATGAGCAGTTCTTC. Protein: CSAARTSIVDEQFF.

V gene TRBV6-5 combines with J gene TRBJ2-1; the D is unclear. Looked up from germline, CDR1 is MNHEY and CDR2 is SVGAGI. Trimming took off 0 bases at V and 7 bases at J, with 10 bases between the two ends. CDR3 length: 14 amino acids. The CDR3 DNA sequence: TGTGCCAGCAGTTACTCAAGGTTCCGTAATGAGCAGTTCTTC. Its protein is CASSYSRFRNEQFF.

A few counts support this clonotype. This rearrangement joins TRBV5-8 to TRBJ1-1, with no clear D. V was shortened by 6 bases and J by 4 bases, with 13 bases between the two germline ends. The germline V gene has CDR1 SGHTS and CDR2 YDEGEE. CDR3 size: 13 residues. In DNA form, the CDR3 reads TGTGCCAGCATTGTGGGCGCCGGCACTGAAGCTTTCTTT. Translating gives CASIVGAGTEAFF.

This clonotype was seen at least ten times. The CDR3 sequence: CASSQDTFYGYTF. In DNA form, the CDR3 reads TGCGCCAGCAGCCAAGACACTTTCTATGGCTACACCTTC. The chain uses TRBV4-1 and TRBJ1-2; D remains unclear. Trimming stripped 0 bases from V and 4 bases from J, with 6 bases between. CDR1 is MGHRA and CDR2 is YSYEKL in the germline V gene. The CDR3 covers 13 residues.

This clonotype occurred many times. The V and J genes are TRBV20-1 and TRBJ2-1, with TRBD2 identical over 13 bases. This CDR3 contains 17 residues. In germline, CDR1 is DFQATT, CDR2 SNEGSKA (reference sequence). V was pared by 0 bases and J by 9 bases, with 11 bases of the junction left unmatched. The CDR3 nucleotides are TGCAGTGCTAGAGAGCGAACTAGCGGGAGGGCCGATGTTGAGCAGTTCTTC. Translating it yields CSARERTSGRADVEQFF.